Below, 5 T cell receptor beta chains from the same sample are listed, as sequenced in a study of shared clonotypes between healthy human individuals. Clones were read by immunoSEQ multiplex PCR, and TCRdb kept only the in-frame ones, dropping some. Of some 1,600,000 clones in the sample, roughly 98% were seen once. The specimen was naive CD4+ T cells sorted from blood. Subset defined: CD45RA+ positively selected. All receptors come from a man in his thirties or forties in good health.

V gene TRBV5-1 combines with J gene TRBJ2-1; D is perhaps TRBD2 (6 bases). V lost 4 bases and J lost 1, with 15 bases in between. CDR3 length: 16 amino acids. The germline CDR1 and CDR2 sequences are SGHRS and YFSETQ. CDR3 nucleotide sequence: TGCGCCAGCAGCCGCGATTTAGCGGCATCCTACAATGAGCAGTTCTTC. It translates to CASSRDLAASYNEQFF.

The rearrangement uses TRBV5-5 and TRBJ2-2; D could derive from TRBD1 or TRBD2 (6 bases each). The CDR3 length is 15 residues. Trimming removed 3 bases at V and 3 bases at J, with 12 bases between. CDR1 is SGHKS, CDR2 YYEKEE, per germline (reference sequence). CDR3 region: CASSSVGGYTGELFF. CDR3 DNA sequence: TGTGCCAGCAGCTCGGTGGGGGGCTACACCGGGGAGCTGTTTTTT.

The V gene is TRBV5-4, the J gene TRBJ2-7; D unclear. The CDR3 sequence is 13 residues long. Per the germline V gene, CDR1 is SGHNT and CDR2 is YYREEE (reference sequence). Trimming cost V 0 bases and J 2 bases, with 6 bases left between them. CDR3 coding DNA: TGTGCCAGCAGCTTGGATAGCACCTACGAGCAGTACTTC. Its translation: CASSLDSTYEQYF.

A remark on this clone: The same CDR3 is also encoded by other DNA sequences in this sample. This sequence joins TRBV7-9 and TRBJ2-1; D not certain. V was shortened by 3 bases and J by 5 bases, with 2 bases between the two germline ends. Germline CDR1 and CDR2: SEHNR and FQNEAQ (reference sequence). This CDR3 contains 11 residues. The CDR3 DNA reads TGTGCCAGCAGCTTGGACAATGAGCAGTTCTTC. This gives the protein CASSLDNEQFF.

The V gene is TRBV28, the J gene TRBJ2-1; no definite D call. The CDR3 is 15 residues long. Trimming stripped 2 bases from V and 0 bases from J, with 8 bases between. Germline V gene sequence: CDR1 MDHEN, CDR2 SYDVKM. CDR3 region: CASSLRQSSYNEQFF. Here the CDR3 DNA reads TGTGCCAGCAGTTTACGGCAGAGCTCCTACAATGAGCAGTTCTTC.